The present entry profiles one T cell receptor (beta chain) with its context. Antigen: not known. TCRdb's copy holds only in-frame clones and misses some; the assay was immunoSEQ multiplex PCR. The repertoire holds 35,000 or so clones, with over 60% as singletons. This sample was taken from a study of PD-1 blockade in classical Hodgkin lymphoma. General study findings and limits: Relative to healthy donors, newly diagnosed patients reportedly had lower baseline TCR diversity, which was reported as lower still in relapsed/refractory patients.

The CDR3 contains 15 residues. The V end was cut by 3 bases, the J end by 2 bases, with 13 bases between. Germline V lookup: CDR1 KGHSH, CDR2 LQKENI. Relapses following autologous stem cell transplantation were seen in all patients, with brentuximab vedotin exposure varying. This specimen was peripheral blood mononuclear cells (PBMCs), taken before the second cycle of nivolumab. This TCR was recovered from a human donor with classical Hodgkin lymphoma. The chain combines TRBV18 with TRBJ1-2, with D perhaps TRBD1 (6 bases). In nucleotides, the CDR3 is TGTGCCAGCTCACCGATCGGGGGCGGAAACTATGGCTACACCTTC. This encodes CASSPIGGGNYGYTF.